The 11 T cell receptor beta chains listed next were all sequenced from one sample in a study of cytomegalovirus exposure and HLA in healthy donors. Clones were read by immunoSEQ multiplex PCR, and TCRdb kept only the in-frame ones, dropping some. The sample holds 250,000 to 400,000 clones, approximately 88% seen once. The sequenced sample consisted of PBMCs. The receptor source for this set is a man aged 25 to 40 in good health and CMV-seronegative.

This clone was recorded a few times. V usage is TRBV6-4 and J usage is TRBJ2-1; TRBD2 matches 13 bases. V lost 5 bases and J lost 9; bases outside the gene matches: 4. The CDR3 is 14 residues long. The germline V gene has CDR1 MRHNA and CDR2 SNTAGT. The CDR3 reads CASSRTSGGVEQFF. CDR3 DNA: TGTGCCAGCAGTCGGACTAGCGGGGGTGTTGAGCAGTTCTTC.

This clone has only a few counts. V is TRBV7-2 and J is TRBJ1-1, with TRBD1 matching 9 bases. Unmatched junction bases numbered 10, after V lost 3 bases and J lost 5 bases. Germline V CDR1 and CDR2: SGHTA, FQGNSA. The CDR3 length is 16 residues. The CDR3 sequence: CASSLGGTGLATEAFF. The CDR3 nucleotides read TGTGCCAGCAGCTTGGGAGGGACAGGGTTGGCAACTGAAGCTTTCTTT.

In its sample, this clone was seen once. The V gene is TRBV6-1, the J gene TRBJ2-5; 10 nucleotides agree with TRBD1. This CDR3 is built from 16 residues. V lost 3 bases, J lost 3 bases, and 7 bases stayed unmatched. CDR1 and CDR2 from the germline V gene are MNHNS and SASEGT. CDR3 in amino acids: CASSDDPTGGEETQYF. As DNA, the CDR3 is TGTGCCAGCAGTGATGACCCGACAGGGGGCGAAGAGACCCAGTACTTC.

This clone showed up just once. This chain links TRBV4-3 with TRBJ2-5, with 12 bases aligning to TRBD2. Germline V gene sequence: CDR1 LGHNA, CDR2 YSLEER. The CDR3 has 18 residues. V gave up 0 bases and J gave up 6 bases; unmatched junction bases: 11. CDR3 region: CASSQEMTSGGTGKTQYF. The CDR3 nucleotides are TGCGCCAGCAGCCAAGAGATGACTAGCGGGGGTACAGGAAAGACCCAGTACTTC.

The chain carries TRBV5-1 and TRBJ1-2; 10 nucleotides agree with TRBD1. The V gene's germline CDR1 is SGHRS and CDR2 YFSETQ. V gave up 0 bases and J gave up 7 bases; unmatched junction bases: 9. This CDR3 contains 16 residues. For the CDR3, the DNA is TGCGCCAGCAGCTTGGCCGGACAGGGGGAAACCGGTGGCTACACCTTC. Residues: CASSLAGQGETGGYTF.

The chain links TRBV7-2 to TRBJ2-3; D is ambiguous. The V and J ends lost 1 base and 4 bases respectively, with 9 bases between them. Germline assignment: CDR1 SGHTA and CDR2 FQGNSA. This CDR3 is built from 14 residues. The CDR3 here is CASSLGSGPDTQYF. The DNA of the CDR3 is TGTGCCAGCAGCTTAGGGTCAGGCCCAGATACGCAGTATTTT.

This clone was recorded only once. The chain recombines TRBV10-3 with TRBJ2-1; TRBD1 matches 11 bases. Per germline, CDR1 ENHRY and CDR2 SYGVKD. The length of the CDR3 is 14 residues. J lost 9 bases, V lost 7 bases, and 8 bases had no gene match. CDR3 protein: CAINPGQGVGEQFF. In nucleotides, the CDR3 is TGTGCCATCAACCCGGGACAGGGGGTCGGTGAGCAGTTCTTC.

The chain recombines TRBV19 with TRBJ1-5; weak D call: TRBD1 (5 bases). The length of the CDR3 is 13 residues. The germline gives CDR1 LNHDA, CDR2 SQIVND (reference sequence). V was cut by 5 bases and J by 5 bases, with 10 bases left in between. The CDR3 DNA reads as TGTGCCAGTAGTCCGATCAGGGATCAGCCCCAGCATTTT. Its translation is CASSPIRDQPQHF. The full variable domain, its missing parts supplied by reference TRBV19 and TRBJ1-5, is DGGITQSPKYLFRKEGQNVTLSCEQNLNHDAMYWYRQDPGQGLRLIYYSQIVNDFQKGDIAEGYSVSREKKESFPLTVTSAQKNPTAFYLCASSPIRDQPQHFGDGTRLSIL.

This chain connects TRBV19 to TRBJ1-5; D remains unclear. V gave up 1 base and J gave up 3 bases, with 4 bases separating them. This CDR3 is 13 amino acids long. Germline lookup yields CDR1 LNHDA and CDR2 SQIVND (reference sequence). CDR3 coding DNA: TGTGCCAGTAGTATAGTCCACAATCAGCCCCAGCATTTT. This sequence encodes CASSIVHNQPQHF.

The rearrangement joins TRBV7-8 to TRBJ1-5, with 8 bases matching TRBD1. Germline CDR1 and CDR2: SGHVS and FQNEAQ. V lost 4 bases to trimming and J lost 6 bases; unmatched junction nucleotides: 8. The length of the CDR3 is 15 residues. The CDR3 nucleotides are TGTGCCAGCAGCTCCCAGGCAGGGGGCAGTCAGCCCCAGCATTTT. Its protein is CASSSQAGGSQPQHF.

V and J are TRBV2 and TRBJ2-5, with 9 bases fitting TRBD2. Germline values: CDR1 SNHLY, CDR2 FYNNEI. The CDR3 has 14 amino acids. J gave up 5 bases and V 2 bases, and 3 bases lay outside the gene matches. The CDR3 DNA sequence: TGTGCCAGCAGTGAACTCCTAGCGGGGGAGACCCAGTACTTC. Residues: CASSELLAGETQYF.